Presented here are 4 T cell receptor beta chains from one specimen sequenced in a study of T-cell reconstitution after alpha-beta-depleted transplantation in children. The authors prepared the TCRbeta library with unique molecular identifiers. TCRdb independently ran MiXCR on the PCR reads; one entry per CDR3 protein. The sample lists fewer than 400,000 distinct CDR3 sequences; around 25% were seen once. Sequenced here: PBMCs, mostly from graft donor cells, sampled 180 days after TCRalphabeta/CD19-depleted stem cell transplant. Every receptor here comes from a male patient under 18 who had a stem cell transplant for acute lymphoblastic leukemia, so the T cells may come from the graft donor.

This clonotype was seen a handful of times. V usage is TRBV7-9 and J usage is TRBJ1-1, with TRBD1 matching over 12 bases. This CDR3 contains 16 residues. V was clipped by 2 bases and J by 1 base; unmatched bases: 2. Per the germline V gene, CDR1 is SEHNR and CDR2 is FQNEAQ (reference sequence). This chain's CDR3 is CASSLRGQGANTEAFF. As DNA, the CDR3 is TGTGCCAGCAGCTTAAGGGGACAGGGGGCGAACACTGAAGCTTTCTTT.

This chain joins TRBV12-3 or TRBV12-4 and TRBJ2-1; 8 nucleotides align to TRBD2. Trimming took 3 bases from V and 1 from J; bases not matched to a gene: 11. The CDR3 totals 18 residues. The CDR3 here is CASSFRTSPGGSYNEQFF. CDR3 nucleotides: TGTGCCAGCAGTTTCAGGACTAGCCCGGGGGGTTCCTACAATGAGCAGTTCTTC.

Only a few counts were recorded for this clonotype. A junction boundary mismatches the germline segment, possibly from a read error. CDR3 DNA: TGCGCCAGCAGCTTGCTATTACAGGGGGCCCTTTGGGCCTTC. It encodes CASSLLLQGALWAF. The chain uses TRBV5-1 and TRBJ2-7, with 9 bases identical to TRBD1. The germline gives CDR1 SGHRS, CDR2 YFSETQ. The CDR3 runs 14 residues.

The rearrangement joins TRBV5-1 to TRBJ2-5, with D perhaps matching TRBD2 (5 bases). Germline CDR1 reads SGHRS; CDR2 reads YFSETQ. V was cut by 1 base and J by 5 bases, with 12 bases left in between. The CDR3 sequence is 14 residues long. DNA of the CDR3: TGCGCCAGCAGCTTGTTGACGGGGAAGGAGACCCAGTACTTC. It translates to CASSLLTGKETQYF.